This T cell receptor beta chain was captured by sequencing in a study of shared clonotypes between healthy human individuals. Using immunoSEQ multiplex PCR, the repertoire was profiled, and TCRdb retains in-frame clones only, with some absent. The sample yields fewer than 2.5 million clones, 90% to 95% seen once. The trim removed 4 bases at V and 5 bases at J, leaving 3 bases unmatched. Looked up from germline, CDR1 is SGHRS and CDR2 is YFSETQ. The CDR3 spans 15 residues. Sequenced material: naive CD4+ T cells from PBMCs. Subset reported: CD45RA+ positively selected. The chain uses TRBV5-1 and TRBJ2-2, with TRBD2 identical over 12 bases. The TCR was taken from a man younger than 35 in good health. Some clones in this sample may be carry-over from other donors' samples. The CDR3 nucleotides read TGCGCCAGCAGCCCAACTAGCGGGAGGACCGGGGAGCTGTTTTTT. As protein: CASSPTSGRTGELFF.